The rows below give T cell receptor beta chains drawn from one sample of a study of blood T cell repertoires in COVID-19. TCRdb's table, derived via immunoSEQ multiplex PCR, lists solely in-frame clones and lacks some. The table includes approximately 100,000 clones, roughly 85% detected once. The specimen sequenced was peripheral blood. These receptors originate from a human donor in a cohort sampled during active COVID-19. Each CDR3 is given with its conserved first and last residue. The D gene is left open where the match is weak. Size is omitted from some rows. Given values are once, few, many or a class for expanded clones.

abundance,d_gene,v_gene,j_gene,CDR3aa,CDR3nt
-,TRBD1,TRBV12-3/TRBV12-4,TRBJ1-2,CASSPGGLVGYTF,TGTGCCAGCAGTCCAGGGGGCCTGGTTGGCTACACCTTC
-,-,TRBV3-1/TRBV3-2,TRBJ1-1,CASSLSSNTEAFF,TGTGCCAGCAGCCTTTCTTCGAACACTGAAGCTTTCTTT
-,-,TRBV9,TRBJ1-2,CASSPDTGSRGYTF,TGTGCCAGCAGCCCCGACACCGGCTCGCGAGGCTACACCTTC
-,-,TRBV7-2,TRBJ2-7,CASSLVGGGEDEQYF,TGTGCCAGCAGCTTAGTAGGCGGGGGCGAGGACGAGCAGTACTTC
-,-,TRBV18,TRBJ1-2,CASSPGAQEGGYTF,TGTGCCAGCTCACCGGGGGCTCAGGAAGGGGGCTACACCTTC
-,-,TRBV27,TRBJ1-2,CASSREGLYGYTF,TGTGCCAGCAGTCGGGAAGGGTTATATGGCTACACCTTC
-,TRBD1,TRBV9,TRBJ2-7,CASSPSRGTAINYEQYF,TGTGCCAGCAGCCCCTCCCGAGGGACAGCGATCAACTACGAGCAGTACTTC
-,TRBD1,TRBV28,TRBJ1-2,CASSFRDRSNYGYTF,TGTGCCAGCAGTTTCCGGGACAGGTCTAACTATGGCTACACCTTC
-,-,TRBV18,TRBJ1-1,CASSEHLGEDTEAFF,TGTGCCAGCTCAGAACACTTAGGAGAGGACACTGAAGCTTTCTTT
-,-,TRBV10-3,TRBJ2-1,CAISERRGTDNEQFF,TGTGCCATCAGTGAAAGGCGGGGTACGGACAATGAGCAGTTCTTC
-,-,TRBV4-2,TRBJ1-2,CASSRPSEITYGYTF,TGTGCCAGCAGCCGCCCTTCGGAGATAACCTATGGCTACACCTTC
-,TRBD2,TRBV7-9,TRBJ2-1,CASSLESGSSEFF,TGTGCCAGCAGCTTAGAAAGCGGGAGCTCAGAGTTCTTC
-,-,TRBV19,TRBJ1-5,CASQETVNSNQPQHF,TGTGCCAGTCAGGAGACAGTCAATAGCAATCAGCCCCAGCATTTT
few,-,TRBV7-2,TRBJ2-1,CASSLFPSEQFF,TGTGCCAGCAGCTTATTTCCCAGTGAGCAGTTCTTC
-,-,TRBV5-1,TRBJ1-4,CASSRNRATNEKLFF,TGCGCCAGCAGCCGAAACAGGGCAACTAATGAAAAACTGTTTTTT
-,TRBD2,TRBV7-8,TRBJ2-2,CASTRGPSGTNTGELFF,TGTGCCAGCACCAGGGGTCCTAGCGGGACGAACACCGGGGAGCTGTTTTTT
-,TRBD2,TRBV27,TRBJ2-1,CASSLWGTSANEQFF,TGTGCCAGCAGTTTATGGGGGACTAGCGCTAATGAGCAGTTCTTC
-,-,TRBV24-1,TRBJ2-1,CATSDLGKGNDEQFF,TGTGCCACCAGTGATTTGGGGAAGGGGAACGATGAGCAGTTCTTC
few,TRBD1,TRBV11-2,TRBJ1-2,CASSLNRQGYGYTF,TGTGCCAGCAGCTTAAACCGACAGGGCTATGGCTACACCTTC
-,TRBD1,TRBV5-5,TRBJ1-2,CASSLGFLLGQGARGYTF,TGTGCCAGCAGCTTGGGGTTTCTCCTGGGACAGGGGGCGCGTGGCTACACCTTC
-,-,TRBV5-1,TRBJ1-1,CASSSSYDRPTEAFF,TGCGCCAGCAGCTCCTCCTACGACAGGCCCACTGAAGCTTTCTTT
once,-,TRBV3-1/TRBV3-2,TRBJ2-5,CASSQGRGTQYF,TGTGCCAGCAGCCAAGGTCGGGGGACCCAGTACTTC
-,TRBD2,TRBV5-4,TRBJ2-1,CASSSYSGAYNEQFF,TGTGCCAGCAGCTCCTATAGCGGGGCCTACAATGAGCAGTTCTTC
-,-,TRBV7-9,TRBJ1-3,CASSPLAVRSGNTIYF,TGTGCCAGCAGCCCCCTCGCGGTTCGCTCTGGAAACACCATATATTTT